A selection of T cell receptor beta chains follows, all from one sample in a study of blood T cell repertoires in COVID-19. Profiled with immunoSEQ multiplex PCR; TCRdb holds only in-frame clones, not every one. The sample has around 120,000 clones; roughly nine tenths are singletons. The sequencing input was peripheral blood. These receptors were taken from a man in his fifties or sixties with active COVID-19. Each CDR3 is given with its conserved first and last residue. Each record gives: D gene, V gene, J gene, clone size, CDR3 DNA, CDR3 protein. The D gene is left open where the match is weak. Expanded clones are given a class, and other clones once, few, many or no size at all.

NA	TRBV19	TRBJ2-7	NA	TGTGCCAGTAGTATGTCGACAGCATCCTACGAGCAGTACTTC	CASSMSTASYEQYF
NA	TRBV7-9	TRBJ1-1	NA	TGTGCCAGCAGCCTTCCAGGGATGTATAGCACTGAAGCTTTCTTT	CASSLPGMYSTEAFF
NA	TRBV7-9	TRBJ2-1	NA	TGTGCCAGCAGCCCCAGTGCGCGGGAAGGGAATGAGCAGTTCTTC	CASSPSAREGNEQFF
TRBD1	TRBV30	TRBJ2-2	NA	TGTGCCTGGAGCCCGGACAGGGTTAACACCGGGGAGCTGTTTTTT	CAWSPDRVNTGELFF
NA	TRBV29-1	TRBJ1-3	NA	TGCAGCGGTGGGGGGGGGTCTAAGGGAAACACCATATATTTT	CSGGGGSKGNTIYF
NA	TRBV29-1	TRBJ2-5	NA	TGCAGCGCTAGGGCCAGGGTCCGCATGGAGACCCAGTACTTC	CSARARVRMETQYF
TRBD2	TRBV5-4	TRBJ2-5	NA	TGTGCCAGCAGCGCGGCGGGGGTGGGTAGCGGGAGAGAGACCCAGTACTTC	CASSAAGVGSGRETQYF
TRBD1	TRBV28	TRBJ1-5	NA	TGTGCCAGCAGTCAAGGACAGGGGGCCAGCAATCAGCCCCAGCATTTT	CASSQGQGASNQPQHF
TRBD1	TRBV18	TRBJ1-1	NA	TGTGCCAGCTCACCAAGGGGGCAGACTGAAGCTTTCTTT	CASSPRGQTEAFF
NA	TRBV7-2	TRBJ2-3	NA	TGTGCCAGCAGCCCCTATAGCGGCAGGACAGATACGCAGTATTTT	CASSPYSGRTDTQYF
NA	TRBV4-2	TRBJ2-1	NA	TGTGCCAGCAGCCAAGACCCCAACGCCTACTACGGGAATGAGCAGTTCTTC	CASSQDPNAYYGNEQFF
NA	TRBV19	TRBJ1-5	NA	TGTGCCAGTAGTATCGAGATAAGCAATCAGCCCCAGCATTTT	CASSIEISNQPQHF
NA	TRBV19	TRBJ1-6	NA	TGTGCCAGTAGTACTCGAATTAGTATTGATTCACCCCTCCACTTT	CASSTRISIDSPLHF
NA	TRBV19	TRBJ1-5	NA	TGTGCCAGTAGTATAGGAGGGAATAGCAATCAGCCCCAGCATTTT	CASSIGGNSNQPQHF
NA	TRBV5-6	TRBJ1-5	NA	TGTGCCAGCACCCTGACAGGAACAAATCAGCCCCAGCATTTT	CASTLTGTNQPQHF
NA	TRBV27	TRBJ2-1	NA	TGTGCCAGCAGTTTAAAGGTCTCGGGATTCAATGAGCAGTTCTTC	CASSLKVSGFNEQFF
NA	TRBV18	TRBJ2-7	NA	TGTGCCAGCTCACCGCGAGGGGGCTACGAGCAGTACTTC	CASSPRGGYEQYF
TRBD1	TRBV27	TRBJ1-5	few	TGTGCCAGCAGGGGACAGGGGGCCGGTCAGCCCCAGCATTTT	CASRGQGAGQPQHF
NA	TRBV11-3	TRBJ2-1	NA	TGTGCCAGCAGCTCTTATTACAATGAGCAGTTCTTC	CASSSYYNEQFF
TRBD1	TRBV27	TRBJ2-1	NA	TGTGCCAGCAGAGGGACAGGGGGCCATGAGCAGTTCTTC	CASRGTGGHEQFF
NA	TRBV12-3/TRBV12-4	TRBJ1-5	NA	TGTGCCAGCAGGGGCACAGGGAATCAGCCCCAGCATTTT	CASRGTGNQPQHF
NA	TRBV3-1/TRBV3-2	TRBJ2-2	NA	TGTGCCAGCAGCCAAGAGGCACTACAAGGGGAGCTGTTTTTT	CASSQEALQGELFF
NA	TRBV27	TRBJ2-3	NA	TGTGCCAGCAGTTTATCGCAGGGCACAGATACGCAGTATTTT	CASSLSQGTDTQYF
NA	TRBV21-1	TRBJ2-5	NA	TGTGCCAGCAGCAAAGCGCTTTGGGCTCCCCGGAGGGAACAAGAGACCCAGTACTTC	CASSKALWAPRREQETQYF
TRBD1	TRBV10-2	TRBJ1-1	NA	TGCGCCACCAGGACAGGGGACACTGAAGCTTTCTTT	CATRTGDTEAFF
NA	TRBV6-6	TRBJ1-3	NA	TGTGCCAGCAGTAGCCGTGAACAGGGAAACACCATATATTTT	CASSSREQGNTIYF
TRBD2	TRBV5-6	TRBJ2-2	once	TGTGCCAGCAGCTTGCAACCGACTAGCGGCGGGGAGCTGTTTTTT	CASSLQPTSGGELFF
NA	TRBV19	TRBJ1-2	NA	TGTGCCAGTAGGGCCTCCTCCACCGAGGGGGTATCATATGGCTACACCTTC	CASRASSTEGVSYGYTF
NA	TRBV11-2	TRBJ1-4	NA	TGTGCCAGCAGCCCCAACGCCGGCAGGCATGAAAAACTGTTTTTT	CASSPNAGRHEKLFF
TRBD1	TRBV5-1	TRBJ2-2	NA	TGCGCCAGCAGCCGGGGACAGGGCTTCACCGGGGAGCTGTTTTTT	CASSRGQGFTGELFF
TRBD1	TRBV19	TRBJ1-1	NA	TGTGCCACCAAAAAAGGGACAGGGCATATGAACACTGAAGCTTTCTTT	CATKKGTGHMNTEAFF
TRBD1	TRBV7-8	TRBJ1-6	NA	TGTGCCAGCAGCCCGAGACAGGGGGCAGGGTCACCCCTCCACTTT	CASSPRQGAGSPLHF
TRBD1	TRBV5-6	TRBJ1-4	NA	TGTGCCAGCAGCTTCGGGACAGTAGCAACTAATGAAAAACTGTTTTTT	CASSFGTVATNEKLFF
TRBD2	TRBV7-9	TRBJ2-1	NA	TGTGCCAGCAGCTTAGCTAGCGGGGGGGCGTACAATGAGCAGTTCTTC	CASSLASGGAYNEQFF
NA	TRBV24-1	TRBJ2-1	few	TGTGCCACCAGTGATTTGGTAACAGGGAGTGAGCAGTTCTTC	CATSDLVTGSEQFF
TRBD1	TRBV29-1	TRBJ1-2	NA	TGCAGCGTCCAGACAGGGGGCGTAAATGGCTACACCTTC	CSVQTGGVNGYTF
NA	TRBV20-1	TRBJ1-4	NA	TGCAGTGCTAGTACAACGGGTAGGGGTCCGTTTTTT	CSASTTGRGPFF
NA	TRBV7-2	TRBJ2-1	NA	TGTGCCAGCAGCTTATGGACAGTAGACTACAATGAGCAGTTCTTC	CASSLWTVDYNEQFF
NA	TRBV27	TRBJ2-6	NA	TGTGCCAGTCGGGGGATCTCTGGGGCCAACGTCCTGACTTTC	CASRGISGANVLTF
TRBD2	TRBV2	TRBJ2-2	NA	TGTGCCAGCAGTATGGAAGCGGGGGTGAACACCGGGGAGCTGTTTTTT	CASSMEAGVNTGELFF
TRBD1	TRBV7-9	TRBJ2-1	NA	TGTGCCAGCAGCTTTGACAGGGTGGGCAATGAGCAGTTCTTC	CASSFDRVGNEQFF
NA	TRBV29-1	TRBJ2-3	NA	TGCAGCGGTTGGAGACGAGGGGGTCCCACAGATACGCAGTATTTT	CSGWRRGGPTDTQYF
NA	TRBV19	TRBJ2-2	NA	TGTGCCAGTAGTATAGGTGCAGGGTTCGTCTCCGGGGAGCTGTTTTTT	CASSIGAGFVSGELFF
TRBD2	TRBV7-9	TRBJ2-2	NA	TGTGCCAGCAGCCGGACTAGCGGGGTGAACACCGGGGAGCTGTTTTTT	CASSRTSGVNTGELFF
TRBD1	TRBV15	TRBJ2-1	NA	TGTGCCACCAGACACGGGACAGGTAGGAATGAGCAGTTCTTC	CATRHGTGRNEQFF
NA	TRBV7-6	TRBJ2-5	once	TGTGCCAGCAGCTCCGGGACACACCAAGAGACCCAGTACTTC	CASSSGTHQETQYF
TRBD2	TRBV6-1	TRBJ2-5	NA	TGTGCCAGCAGTGAAGCGGCGGGGGGGCTAGAGACCCAGTACTTC	CASSEAAGGLETQYF
NA	TRBV11-2	TRBJ1-2	NA	TGTGCCAGCAGCTTAGATCTGGGCAGTAACTATGGCTACACCTTC	CASSLDLGSNYGYTF
NA	TRBV18	TRBJ1-3	NA	TGTGCCAGCTCACCGGTACAGATTGGAAACACCATATATTTT	CASSPVQIGNTIYF
NA	TRBV10-1	TRBJ1-2	NA	TGCGCCAGCAGTGAGTCGTCCAGCTATGGCTACACCTTC	CASSESSSYGYTF
TRBD2	TRBV7-9	TRBJ2-7	NA	TGTGCCAGCAGCTTTAGCGGGCGAGCTCCTGCCGGGCAGTACTTC	CASSFSGRAPAGQYF
TRBD1	TRBV5-1	TRBJ1-4	NA	TGCGCCAGCCGTACAGGGGGTGGCACAACTAATGAAAAACTGTTTTTT	CASRTGGGTTNEKLFF
TRBD2	TRBV19	TRBJ2-1	NA	TGTGCCAGTAGTATTGGTTGGGCTAGCGGGGGATCGAATGAGCAGTTCTTC	CASSIGWASGGSNEQFF
NA	TRBV5-4	TRBJ2-7	NA	TGTGCCAGCAGCTTGCAGGGGTACGAGCAGTACTTC	CASSLQGYEQYF
NA	TRBV19	TRBJ1-4	NA	TGTGCCAGTAGTATGGACTCCCATTTGGGGGAAAAACTGTTTTTT	CASSMDSHLGEKLFF
NA	TRBV11-3	TRBJ2-3	NA	TGTGCCAGCAGCGTAGGCGGGACAGATACGCAGTATTTT	CASSVGGTDTQYF